This T cell receptor beta chain was retrieved from a study of cytomegalovirus exposure and HLA in healthy donors. Notes on the study in general: Later analysis suggested most CMV-associated TCR beta chains were HLA-restricted.

Of note for this clone: Antigen: not known.

Germline V gives CDR1 MGHRA, CDR2 YSYEKL. The CDR3 loop spans 12 amino acids. Trimming removed 0 bases from V and 6 bases from J, with 6 bases in between. The PCR ran on 60 Vbeta and 13 Jbeta primers. TCRdb keeps only in-frame clones here, not all; method: immunoSEQ multiplex PCR. The sample's table shows 200,000 or so clones. The sequencing input was PBMCs. The TCR was taken from a boy between 10 and 17 years old in good health and CMV-seronegative. This chain links TRBV4-1 with TRBJ2-7, with D hard to call. The CDR3 is CASSQEGLEQYF. In DNA form, the CDR3 reads TGCGCCAGCAGCCAAGAGGGCCTCGAGCAGTACTTC.